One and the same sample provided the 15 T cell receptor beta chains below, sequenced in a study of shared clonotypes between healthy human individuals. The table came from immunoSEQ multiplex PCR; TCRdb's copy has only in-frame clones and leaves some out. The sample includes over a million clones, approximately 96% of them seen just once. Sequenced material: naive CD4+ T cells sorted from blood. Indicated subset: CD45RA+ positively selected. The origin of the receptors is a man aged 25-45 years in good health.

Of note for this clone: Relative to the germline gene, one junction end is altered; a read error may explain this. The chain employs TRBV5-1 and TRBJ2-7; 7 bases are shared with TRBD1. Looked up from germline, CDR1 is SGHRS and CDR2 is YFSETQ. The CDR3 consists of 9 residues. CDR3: CAIHLGQAF. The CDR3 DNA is TGCGCCATCCACTTAGGACAGGCCTTC. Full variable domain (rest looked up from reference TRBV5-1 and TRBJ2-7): KAGVTQTPRYLIKTRGQQVTLSCSPISGHRSVSWYQQTPGQGLQFLFEYFSETQRNKGNFPGRFSGRQFSNSRSEMNVSTLELGDSALYLCAIHLGQAFGPGTRLTVT.

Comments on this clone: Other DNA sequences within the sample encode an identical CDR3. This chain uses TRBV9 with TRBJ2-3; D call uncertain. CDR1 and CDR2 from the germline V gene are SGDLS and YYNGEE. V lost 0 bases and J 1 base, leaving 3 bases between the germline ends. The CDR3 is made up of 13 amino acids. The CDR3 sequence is CASSVAGTDTQYF. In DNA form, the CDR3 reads TGTGCCAGCAGCGTAGCCGGCACAGATACGCAGTATTTT.

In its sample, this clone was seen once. CDR3 amino acids: CASSPEWKYEQYF. The CDR3 region has the DNA TGTGCCAGCTCACCAGAGTGGAAATACGAGCAGTACTTC. The J gene is TRBJ2-7, the V gene TRBV18; D is ambiguous. CDR3 size: 13 residues. The germline V gene encodes CDR1 KGHSH and CDR2 LQKENI. Trimming removed 2 bases from V and 4 bases from J, with 9 bases in between.

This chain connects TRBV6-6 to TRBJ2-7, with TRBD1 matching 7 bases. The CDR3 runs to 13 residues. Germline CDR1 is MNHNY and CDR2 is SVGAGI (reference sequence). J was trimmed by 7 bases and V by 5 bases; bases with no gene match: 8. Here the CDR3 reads CASSRQGMGEQYF. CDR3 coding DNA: TGTGCCAGCAGTCGACAGGGAATGGGGGAGCAGTACTTC.

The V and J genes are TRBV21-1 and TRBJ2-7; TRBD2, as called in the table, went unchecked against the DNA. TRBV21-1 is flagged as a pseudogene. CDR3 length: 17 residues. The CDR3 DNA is TGTGCCAGCAGCATAAAGCGTAATCGGGAGTCCGACTACGAGCAGTACTTC. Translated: CASSIKRNRESDYEQYF.

In DNA, the CDR3 is TGTGCCAGCAGCTTTAGTCTCCCTTTCACAGATACGCAGTATTTT. Protein sequence: CASSFSLPFTDTQYF. The V and J genes are TRBV7-2 and TRBJ2-3, with unresolved D. CDR3 length equals 15 residues. Germline V gene data show CDR1 as SGHTA and CDR2 as FQGNSA. The ends were cut back, 3 bases at V and 2 bases at J, with 12 bases in the middle.

The CDR3 is CASSKQGDSNQPQHF. DNA of the CDR3: TGTGCCAGCAGCAAACAGGGGGATAGCAATCAGCCCCAGCATTTT. This sequence joins TRBV7-9 and TRBJ1-5, with 8 bases lining up with TRBD1. The CDR3 has 15 amino acids. V trimming: 5 bases; J trimming: 0 bases; junction bases outside the gene matches: 3. The germline V gene has CDR1 SEHNR and CDR2 FQNEAQ (reference sequence).

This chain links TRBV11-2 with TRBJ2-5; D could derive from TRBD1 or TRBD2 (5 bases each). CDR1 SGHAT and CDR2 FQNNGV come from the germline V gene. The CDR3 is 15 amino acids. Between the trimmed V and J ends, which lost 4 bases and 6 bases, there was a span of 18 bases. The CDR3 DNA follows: TGTGCCAGCAGCTCCCTCACTGGGACCGTCCAGACCCAGTACTTC. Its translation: CASSSLTGTVQTQYF.

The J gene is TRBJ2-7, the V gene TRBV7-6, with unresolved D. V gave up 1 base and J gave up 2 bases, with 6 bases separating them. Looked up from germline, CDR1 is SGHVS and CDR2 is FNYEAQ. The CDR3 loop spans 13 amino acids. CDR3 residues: CASSLGTPYEQYF. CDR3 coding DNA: TGTGCCAGCAGCTTAGGGACCCCCTACGAGCAGTACTTC.

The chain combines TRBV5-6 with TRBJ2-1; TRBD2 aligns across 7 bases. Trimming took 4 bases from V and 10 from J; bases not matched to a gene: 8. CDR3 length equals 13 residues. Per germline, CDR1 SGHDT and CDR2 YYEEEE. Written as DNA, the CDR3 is TGTGCCAGCAGCCGCGGGACTACCAAAGAGCAGTTCTTC. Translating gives CASSRGTTKEQFF.

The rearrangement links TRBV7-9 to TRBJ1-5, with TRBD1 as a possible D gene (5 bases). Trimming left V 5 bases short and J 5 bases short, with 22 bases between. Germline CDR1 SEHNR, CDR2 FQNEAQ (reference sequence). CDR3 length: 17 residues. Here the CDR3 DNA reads TGTGCCAGCAGCCAAGGTTCCCGGGACGGCCTTTATCAGCCCCAGCATTTT. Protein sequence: CASSQGSRDGLYQPQHF.

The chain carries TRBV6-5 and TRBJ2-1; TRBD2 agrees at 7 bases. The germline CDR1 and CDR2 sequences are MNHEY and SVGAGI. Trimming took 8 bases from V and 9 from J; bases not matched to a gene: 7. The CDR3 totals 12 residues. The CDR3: CASLSGISEQFF. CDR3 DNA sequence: TGTGCCAGCTTAAGCGGGATCAGTGAGCAGTTCTTC.

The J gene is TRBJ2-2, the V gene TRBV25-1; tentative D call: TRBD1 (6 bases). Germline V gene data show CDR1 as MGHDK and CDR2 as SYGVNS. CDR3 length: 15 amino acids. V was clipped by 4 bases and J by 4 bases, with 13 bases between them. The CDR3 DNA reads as TGTGCCAGCAGTGGAGGGGGTGCGGGCACCGGGGAGCTGTTTTTT. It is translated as CASSGGGAGTGELFF.

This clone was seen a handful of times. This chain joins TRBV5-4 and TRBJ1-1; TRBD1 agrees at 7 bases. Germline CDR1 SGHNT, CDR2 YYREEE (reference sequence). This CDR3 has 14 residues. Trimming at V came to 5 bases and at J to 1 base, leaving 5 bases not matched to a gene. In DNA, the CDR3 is TGTGCCAGCAGTACGACAGGGAAGAACACTGAAGCTTTCTTT. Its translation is CASSTTGKNTEAFF. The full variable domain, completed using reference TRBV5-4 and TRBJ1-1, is ETGVTQSPTHLIKTRGQQVTLRCSSQSGHNTVSWYQQALGQGPQFIFQYYREEENGRGNFPPRFSGLQFPNYSSELNVNALELDDSALYLCASSTTGKNTEAFFGQGTRLTVV.

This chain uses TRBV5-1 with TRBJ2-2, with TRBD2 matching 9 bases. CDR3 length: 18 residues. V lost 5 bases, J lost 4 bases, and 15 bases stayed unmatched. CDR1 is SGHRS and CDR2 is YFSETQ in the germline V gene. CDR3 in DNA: TGCGCCAGCAGAGGAATTTGGCGGGAGGGCCTTGGCACCGGGGAGCTGTTTTTT. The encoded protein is CASRGIWREGLGTGELFF.